Listed here is a single T cell receptor (beta chain). No antigen is known for it. It has no much larger one-base neighbor in the sample; base qualities were not kept. This record belongs to a study of T-cell memory formation after mild COVID-19 (TCRdb year 2021). Some background on the complete study: TCR sequence clusters from the two donors were largely donor specific. T-cell clones expanding and contracting after mild COVID-19 in a couple of donors were tracked by longitudinal TCRalpha and TCRbeta repertoire sequencing. The cohort was made up of two young adult volunteers, one female and one male, who were previously healthy. The paper as a whole reports these results and caveats: Some responding clones were found in pre-infection memory, which suggests that pre-existing cross-reactive memory T cells took part in the SARS-CoV-2 response. Contracting CD4+ clones turned up mainly in the CM and EM memory subsets, whereas EMRA was where CD8+ clones were enriched. Balanced CD4/CD8 phenotypes were observed for clones contracting from day 15 to 85, whereas a bias towards CD4+ was observed for a second wave of clones expanding from day 15 to 37. The study included only a couple of mild cases, and larger cohorts that include severe cases with pre-infection samples were judged to be necessary. Whether the second-wave clones peaking on day 37 were SARS-CoV-2 specific was not confirmed.

Ficoll-Paque density gradient centrifugation was the method used to isolate PBMCs. Sequencing relied on an Illumina NovaSeq 6000. cDNA libraries for TCRalpha and TCRbeta were prepared by 5'RACE using constant-segment primers, with sample barcodes and unique molecular identifiers added. Trizol reagent was used to extract RNA from every sample. Libraries were amplified in two PCR steps, with a second sample barcode and Illumina TruSeq adapters added in the second step. Sequencing of the libraries was done on an Illumina NovaSeq, producing 2 x 150 bp paired-end reads. As for how the authors treated the data: Demultiplexing of reads and collapsing into UMI-guided consensus sequences were performed with migec v1.2.7. Using mixcr v2.1.11, UMI consensuses were aligned to TRA and TRB V and J templates and then assembled into clonotypes. A clonotype was counted as expanded or contracted only if both edgeR and NoisET called the change significant, with noise models trained on biological replicates. For edgeR calls, the cutoffs were a false discovery rate-adjusted p below 0.01 and a log2 fold-change threshold of 1. As an exploratory analysis of dynamics, max-normalized trajectories of the 1000 most abundant clonotypes were examined with PCA combined with hierarchical clustering. Each responding clone was given a CD4 or CD8 phenotype based on the CD4+ and CD8+ repertoires, which had been sequenced separately. The public sequencing data were trimmed at Q25 with fastp and processed into clonotypes with MiXCR by TCRdb, which kept only in-frame beta chains. Each entry merges the rows of one CDR3 protein and shows their most common DNA and genes. Here the V and J calls rest on TCRdb's processing, not on the authors' analysis. In this sample the table shows hundreds of thousands of distinct CDR3 sequences, over 15% of which occur a single time. The leading ten clones occupy approximately 13% of the sample.

The junction shows trimming of 1 base on V and 1 base on J, plus 7 bases between the germline ends. Counted from cysteine to phenylalanine, this CDR3 has 14 amino acids. The retained sequence is limited to the CDR3, 42 bases, with the frame set at the first base. Taken from the germline V gene (reference sequence), the CDR1 and CDR2 loops are LGHDT and YNNKEL. The material sequenced was PBMCs or a T cell subset sorted from them (not recorded which). The rearranged chain carries TRBV3-1 and TRBJ1-1, with the D gene call left open. The TCR was taken from an adult woman who had mild COVID-19 (a few samples of this study predate the infection). The sample titles of this study are shuffled in the database, so cell type and time point are left out; the donor was told from shared clones. DNA sequence: TGTGCCAGCAGCCAAGGGCCAGCGAACACTGAAGCTTTCTTT. Translated, it gives CASSQGPANTEAFF.